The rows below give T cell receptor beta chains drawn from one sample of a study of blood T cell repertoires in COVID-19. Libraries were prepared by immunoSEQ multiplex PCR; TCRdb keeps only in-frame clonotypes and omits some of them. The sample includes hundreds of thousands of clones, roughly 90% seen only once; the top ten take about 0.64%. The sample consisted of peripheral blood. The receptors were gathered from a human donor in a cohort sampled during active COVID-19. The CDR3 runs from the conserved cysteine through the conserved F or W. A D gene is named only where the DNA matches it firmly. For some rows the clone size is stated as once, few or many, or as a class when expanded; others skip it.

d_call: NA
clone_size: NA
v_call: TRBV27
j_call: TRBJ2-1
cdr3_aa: CASSSKPRGRFF
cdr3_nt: TGTGCCAGCAGCTCCAAGCCGCGGGGTAGGTTCTTC

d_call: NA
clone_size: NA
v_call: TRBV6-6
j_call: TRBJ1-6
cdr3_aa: CASSYNALSGSPLHF
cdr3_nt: TGTGCCAGCAGTTACAATGCATTGTCGGGTTCACCCCTCCACTTT

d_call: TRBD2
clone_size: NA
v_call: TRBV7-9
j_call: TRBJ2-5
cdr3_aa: CASSSRRLAQETQYF
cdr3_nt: TGTGCCAGCAGCTCACGAAGACTAGCACAAGAGACCCAGTACTTC

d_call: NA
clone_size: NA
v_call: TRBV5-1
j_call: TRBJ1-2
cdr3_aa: CASSLSGLRNGYTF
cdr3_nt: TGCGCCAGCAGCTTGAGCGGCCTACGGAATGGCTACACCTTC

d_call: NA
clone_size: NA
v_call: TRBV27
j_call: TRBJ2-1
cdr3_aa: CASSQDNTGNQFF
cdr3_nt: TGTGCCAGCAGCCAAGACAATACGGGAAACCAGTTCTTC

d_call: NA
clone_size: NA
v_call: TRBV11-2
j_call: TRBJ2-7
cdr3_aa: CASSLDFRVEQYF
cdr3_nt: TGTGCCAGCAGCTTAGATTTCAGGGTCGAGCAGTACTTC

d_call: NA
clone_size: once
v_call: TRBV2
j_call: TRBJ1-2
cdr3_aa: CASSEAVTEVDTF
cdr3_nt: TGTGCCAGCAGTGAAGCGGTCACGGAGGTCGACACCTTC

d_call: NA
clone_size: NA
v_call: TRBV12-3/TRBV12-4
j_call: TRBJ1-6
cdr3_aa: CASRGPFDSPLHF
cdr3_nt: TGTGCCAGCAGGGGCCCTTTCGATTCACCCCTCCACTTT

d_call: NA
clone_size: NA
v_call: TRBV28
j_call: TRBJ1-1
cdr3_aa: CASSPGNTEAFF
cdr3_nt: TGTGCCAGCAGTCCGGGTAACACTGAAGCTTTCTTT

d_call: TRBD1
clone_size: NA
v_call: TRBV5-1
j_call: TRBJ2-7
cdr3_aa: CASSWSDRGPYEQYF
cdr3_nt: TGCGCCAGCAGCTGGTCTGACAGGGGGCCCTACGAGCAGTACTTC

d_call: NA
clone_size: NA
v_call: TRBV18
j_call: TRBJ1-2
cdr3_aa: CASSPPDSQTYGYTF
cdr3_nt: TGTGCCAGCTCACCACCGGACAGCCAGACCTATGGCTACACCTTC

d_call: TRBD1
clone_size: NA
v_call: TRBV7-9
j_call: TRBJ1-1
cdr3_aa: CASSLGDRGIRAGEAFF
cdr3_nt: TGTGCCAGCAGCTTAGGGGACAGGGGAATCCGAGCGGGTGAAGCTTTCTTT

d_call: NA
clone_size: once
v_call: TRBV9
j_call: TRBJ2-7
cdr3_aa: CASSPLSGGLYF
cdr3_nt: TGTGCCAGCAGCCCTCTCAGTGGGGGGTTGTACTTC

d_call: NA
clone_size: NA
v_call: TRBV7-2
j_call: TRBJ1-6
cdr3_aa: CASSLGQGNPSPLHF
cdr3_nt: TGTGCCAGCAGCTTAGGCCAGGGGAACCCTTCACCCCTCCACTTT

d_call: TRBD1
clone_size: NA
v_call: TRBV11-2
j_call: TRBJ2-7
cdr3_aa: CASSLTSWDRGWWGYEQYF
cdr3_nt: TGTGCCAGCAGTTTAACTTCCTGGGACAGGGGGTGGTGGGGATACGAGCAGTACTTC

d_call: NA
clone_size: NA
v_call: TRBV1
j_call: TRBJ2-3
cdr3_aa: CTSSQGSRGGSTDTQYF
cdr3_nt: TGCACCAGCAGCCAGGGATCGCGGGGGGGCTCCACAGATACGCAGTATTTT

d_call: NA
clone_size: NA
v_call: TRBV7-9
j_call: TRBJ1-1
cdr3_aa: CASSSNGNTEAFF
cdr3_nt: TGTGCCAGCAGCTCAAACGGGAACACTGAAGCTTTCTTT

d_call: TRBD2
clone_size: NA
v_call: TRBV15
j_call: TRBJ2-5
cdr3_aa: CATSRGGGRGARETQYF
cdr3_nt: TGTGCCACCAGCAGAGGGGGAGGGCGGGGGGCTCGAGAGACCCAGTACTTC

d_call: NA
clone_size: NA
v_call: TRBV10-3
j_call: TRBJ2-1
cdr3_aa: CAISEAGLLARNEQFF
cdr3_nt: TGTGCCATCAGTGAGGCGGGCCTCCTAGCCCGCAATGAGCAGTTCTTC

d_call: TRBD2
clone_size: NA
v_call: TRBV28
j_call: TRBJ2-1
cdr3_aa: CASSHPMTSLAFDEQFF
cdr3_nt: TGTGCCAGCAGTCACCCCATGACTAGCTTGGCTTTTGATGAGCAGTTCTTC

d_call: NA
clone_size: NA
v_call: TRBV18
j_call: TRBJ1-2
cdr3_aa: CASSLTRVPNYGYTF
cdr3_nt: TGTGCCAGCTCACTTACCCGGGTACCTAACTATGGCTACACCTTC

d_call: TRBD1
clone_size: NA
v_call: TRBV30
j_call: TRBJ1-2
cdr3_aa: CAWMPGRGRVNYGYTF
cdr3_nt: TGTGCCTGGATGCCAGGCAGGGGGCGCGTGAACTATGGCTACACCTTC